This is a list of T cell receptor beta chains from one sample in a study of PD-1 blockade in classical Hodgkin lymphoma. Using immunoSEQ multiplex PCR, the repertoire was profiled, and TCRdb retains in-frame clones only, with some absent. The sample yields approximately 160,000 clones, 78% seen once. Sequences were derived from peripheral blood mononuclear cells (PBMCs), sampled before the second cycle of nivolumab. The receptors come from a human donor with classical Hodgkin lymphoma. Each CDR3 is given with its conserved first and last residue. A D gene is named only where the DNA matches it firmly. The size entry is marked missing in some rows and otherwise reads once, few, many or a size class.

v_gene	d_gene	abundance	j_gene	CDR3nt	CDR3aa
TRBV2	NA	NA	TRBJ2-1	TGTGCCAGCAGGGTTATCCCATACAATGAGCAGTTCTTC	CASRVIPYNEQFF
TRBV7-3	TRBD1	NA	TRBJ1-1	TGTGCCAGCAGCCCTAGACAGGGTTCAGGGACTGAAGCTTTCTTT	CASSPRQGSGTEAFF
TRBV5-8	NA	few	TRBJ2-5	TGTGCCAGCAGCGTGGCAGGGTCTTCCCAGTACTTC	CASSVAGSSQYF
TRBV28	NA	NA	TRBJ2-6	TGTGCCAGCAGTTTATTGGCAGGGGTTGGGTCTGGGGCCAACGTCCTGACTTTC	CASSLLAGVGSGANVLTF
TRBV10-3	TRBD2	NA	TRBJ2-5	TGTGCCATCAGAGGAGCGGGAGGGGAGACCCAGTACTTC	CAIRGAGGETQYF
TRBV6-6	NA	NA	TRBJ2-7	TGTGCCAGCAGTTCAGGGTGGGGGCTTGAGGTCGAGCAGTACTTC	CASSSGWGLEVEQYF
TRBV6-5	TRBD2	once	TRBJ2-5	TGTGCCACCACAAGACTAGCGGGGGGGGAGACCCAGTACTTC	CATTRLAGGETQYF
TRBV18	NA	NA	TRBJ1-5	TGTGCCAGCTCGCCAATCAATCAGCCCCAGCATTTT	CASSPINQPQHF
TRBV5-4	TRBD1	NA	TRBJ2-1	TGTGCCAGCAGCTTGGGACAGGGGGCGTACAATGAGCAGTTCTTC	CASSLGQGAYNEQFF
TRBV19	TRBD1	once	TRBJ1-5	TGTGCCACCTCGGGACAGCCCACTCGGGCCCAGCATTTT	CATSGQPTRAQHF
TRBV7-7	NA	once	TRBJ2-3	TGTGCTAGCAGCTTTGCCTCCGCAGATACGCAGTATTTT	CASSFASADTQYF
TRBV12-5	NA	NA	TRBJ2-5	TGTGCTAGTGGTCCAACAGGGACCCCAACCCAAGAGACCCAGTACTTC	CASGPTGTPTQETQYF
TRBV5-1	NA	NA	TRBJ2-3	TGCGCCAGCAGCTTGGAGGCGGGGACCAGGATTCGGGATACGCAGTATTTT	CASSLEAGTRIRDTQYF
TRBV28	NA	few	TRBJ2-3	TGTGCCAGCAGTCCCCATCCGGGACTCACACCTAGCACAGATACGCAGTATTTT	CASSPHPGLTPSTDTQYF
TRBV28	TRBD2	NA	TRBJ2-3	TGTGCCATTCTCGGACTAGCTAGCACAGATACGCAGTATTTT	CAILGLASTDTQYF
TRBV7-3	NA	NA	TRBJ1-1	TGTGCCAGCAGCCAGGGGCAGAACACTGAAGCTTTCTTT	CASSQGQNTEAFF
TRBV5-1	NA	NA	TRBJ1-2	TGCGCCAGCAGCTTGGGAGACTTCTATGGCTACACCTTC	CASSLGDFYGYTF
TRBV5-1	TRBD1	NA	TRBJ1-2	TGCGCCAGCAGCTTGGGGGACAGGGGGCCCGGCTACACCTTC	CASSLGDRGPGYTF
TRBV5-4	TRBD2	NA	TRBJ2-7	TGTGCCAGCAGGGACGGACTAGCGGGTTACGAGCAGTACTTC	CASRDGLAGYEQYF
TRBV4-1	NA	few	TRBJ2-5	TGCGCCAGCAGCCAAGACAGGACCGATACCCAGTACTTC	CASSQDRTDTQYF
TRBV7-9	NA	NA	TRBJ1-5	TGTGCCAGCAGCTTAGAGGGGAGCAATCAGCCCCAGCATTTT	CASSLEGSNQPQHF
TRBV28	NA	NA	TRBJ2-5	TGTGCCAGCACCATGCAACAGGGGACCCAGTACTTC	CASTMQQGTQYF
TRBV7-9	NA	NA	TRBJ2-2	TGTGCCAGCAGCACGCAAAGCGCGAACACCGGGGAGCTGTTTTTT	CASSTQSANTGELFF
TRBV21-1	NA	NA	TRBJ2-2	TGTGCCGACCGAAGACAAGACCGGATTCCTCAGGTCACCGGGGAGCTGTTTTTT	CADRRQDRIPQVTGELFF
TRBV5-1	NA	NA	TRBJ2-6	TGCGCCAGCAGCTCCGTCTCTGGGGCCAACGTCCTGACTTTC	CASSSVSGANVLTF
TRBV7-6	NA	NA	TRBJ1-1	TGTGCCAGCAGCTTGGGGGGGAGCACTGAAGCTTTCTTT	CASSLGGSTEAFF
TRBV10-3	TRBD1	NA	TRBJ2-6	TGTGCCATCAGCAACAGGGGGTCTGGGGCCAACGTCCTGACTTTC	CAISNRGSGANVLTF
TRBV5-5	NA	NA	TRBJ2-3	TGTGCCAGCAGCTTTTGGGGGTTGGGCACAGATACGCAGTATTTT	CASSFWGLGTDTQYF
TRBV10-3	NA	NA	TRBJ1-1	TGTGCCATCAGTGATTGGGGGCTCACTGAAGCTTTCTTT	CAISDWGLTEAFF
TRBV18	NA	few	TRBJ2-5	TGTGCCAGCTCAGGGCAACAAGAGACCCAGTACTTC	CASSGQQETQYF
TRBV5-4	NA	NA	TRBJ2-3	TGTGCCAGCAGCCCCGGACTGGAAGCGGCGCAGTATTTT	CASSPGLEAAQYF
TRBV7-2	TRBD1	NA	TRBJ1-5	TGTGCCAGCAGCAACGGAGGGACAGCTGCCTATAGCAATCAGCCCCAGCATTTT	CASSNGGTAAYSNQPQHF
TRBV19	NA	once	TRBJ2-2	TGTGCCAGTAGTATCGCAGAAAACACCGGGGAGCTGTTTTTT	CASSIAENTGELFF
TRBV6-1	TRBD1	few	TRBJ1-6	TGTGCCAGCAGTGACCCCGGGACAGGGGCTTCACCCCTCCACTTT	CASSDPGTGASPLHF
TRBV6-5	TRBD2	few	TRBJ2-1	TGTGCCACAGCTCCGACGGGACTAGCGGACAATGAGCAGTTCTTC	CATAPTGLADNEQFF
TRBV27	TRBD2	NA	TRBJ2-1	TGTGCCAGCAGTTTAGCGGGAGACAATGAGCAGTTCTTC	CASSLAGDNEQFF
TRBV7-8	TRBD1	NA	TRBJ1-5	TGTGCCAGCAGCGGGCCTACCGGGACAGGGCAGGGACAGCCCCAGCATTTT	CASSGPTGTGQGQPQHF
TRBV20-1	TRBD1	NA	TRBJ1-1	TGCAGTGCACAGGGGTACACTGAAGCTTTCTTT	CSAQGYTEAFF
TRBV7-3	NA	NA	TRBJ2-1	TGTGCCCCCTGGGGGTGGGGCACCTACAATGAGCAGTTCTTC	CAPWGWGTYNEQFF
TRBV7-9	NA	NA	TRBJ1-4	TGTGCCAGCAGCCCGGGCCTTCGAAATGAAAAACTGTTTTTT	CASSPGLRNEKLFF